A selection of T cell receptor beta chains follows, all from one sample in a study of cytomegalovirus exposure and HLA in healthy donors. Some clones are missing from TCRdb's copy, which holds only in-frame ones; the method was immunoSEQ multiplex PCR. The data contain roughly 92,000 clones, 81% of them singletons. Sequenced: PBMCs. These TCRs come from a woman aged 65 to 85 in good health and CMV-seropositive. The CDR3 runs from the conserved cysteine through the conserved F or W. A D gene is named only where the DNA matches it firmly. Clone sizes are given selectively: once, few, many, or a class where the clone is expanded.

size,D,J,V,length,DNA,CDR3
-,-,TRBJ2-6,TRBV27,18,TGTGCCAGCAGGACTAACAGGGATTCTTTAGATGGGGCCAACGTCCTGACTTTC,CASRTNRDSLDGANVLTF
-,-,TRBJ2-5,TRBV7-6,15,TGTGCCAGCAGCTCCCAAGAAGACAACTCAAGAGCCCAGTACTTC,CASSSQEDNSRAQYF
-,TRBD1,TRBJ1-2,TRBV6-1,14,TGTGCCAGCACCCCCCCCGACAGGGACTATGGCTACACCTTC,CASTPPDRDYGYTF
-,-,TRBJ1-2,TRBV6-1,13,TGTGCCAGCAGATATAACAGGGATTATGGCTACACCTTC,CASRYNRDYGYTF
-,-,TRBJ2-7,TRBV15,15,TGTGCCACCAGCAGAGATCGGGCAGGGGCAGGGGAGCAGTACTTC,CATSRDRAGAGEQYF
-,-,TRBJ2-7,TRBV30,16,TGTGCCTGGAGCCTTTCTCGGTCCTCAGGTAACTACGAGCAGTACTTC,CAWSLSRSSGNYEQYF
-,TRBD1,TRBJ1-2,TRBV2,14,TGTGCCAGCTCAGCAGGGGGGACAGTCTATGGCTACACCTTC,CASSAGGTVYGYTF
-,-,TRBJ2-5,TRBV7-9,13,TGTGCCACCGCCCCCACCGCCCGGGAGACCCAGTACTTC,CATAPTARETQYF
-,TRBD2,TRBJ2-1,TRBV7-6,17,TGTGCCAGCAGCTTACTAGCGGGAGGGTCCCCGGCCAATGAGCAGTTCTTC,CASSLLAGGSPANEQFF
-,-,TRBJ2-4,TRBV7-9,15,TGTGCCAGCAGCTTCGCGGGTGTAGCCAAAAACATTCAGTACTTC,CASSFAGVAKNIQYF
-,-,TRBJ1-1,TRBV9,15,TGTGCCAGCAGCGTAGGGTTGTGGGGGGACACTGAAGCTTTCTTT,CASSVGLWGDTEAFF
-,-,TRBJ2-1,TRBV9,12,TGTGCCAGCAGCCCCCTTTACAATGAGCAGTTCTTC,CASSPLYNEQFF
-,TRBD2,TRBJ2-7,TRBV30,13,TGTGCCTGGATGGTTGGGCTAGCGGGAGGGCAGTACTTC,CAWMVGLAGGQYF
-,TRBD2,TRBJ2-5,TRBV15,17,TGTGCCACCAGCTCCCTAGCGGGAGAAGGTCTAGAGGAGACCCAGTACTTC,CATSSLAGEGLEETQYF
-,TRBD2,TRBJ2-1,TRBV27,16,TGTGCCAGCAAACTGACTAGCGGGAGTTGGGGCGGTGAGCAGTTCTTC,CASKLTSGSWGGEQFF
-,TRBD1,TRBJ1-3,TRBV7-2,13,TGTGCCAGCAGCCGGGACAGGGGAAACACCATATATTTT,CASSRDRGNTIYF
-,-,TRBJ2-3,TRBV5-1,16,TGCGCCAGCAGCTTGAGGCGGGGCGGTGGCACAGATACGCAGTATTTT,CASSLRRGGGTDTQYF
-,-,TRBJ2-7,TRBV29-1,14,TGCAGCGTTATCCCAGGACAGAGCTCCTACGAGCAGTACTTC,CSVIPGQSSYEQYF
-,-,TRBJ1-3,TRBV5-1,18,TGCGCCAGCAGCCCGGGAGGCGGTTGGGTCAGTTTGGGAAACACCATATATTTT,CASSPGGGWVSLGNTIYF
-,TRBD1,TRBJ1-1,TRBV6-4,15,TGTGCCAGCAGCAGCCAACAGGGGGCTTGGACTGAAGCTTTCTTT,CASSSQQGAWTEAFF
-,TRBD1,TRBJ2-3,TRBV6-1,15,TGTGCCAGCAGTGACAAGGGACAGGGGGAGGATACGCAGTATTTT,CASSDKGQGEDTQYF
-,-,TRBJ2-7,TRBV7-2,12,TGTGCCAGCAGCTTAGTGAGAAGCGAGCAGTACTTC,CASSLVRSEQYF
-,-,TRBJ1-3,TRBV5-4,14,TGTGCCAGCAGCCGAGGGGGATCTGGAAACACCATATATTTT,CASSRGGSGNTIYF
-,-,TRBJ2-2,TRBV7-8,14,TGTGCCAGCAGCTTAGCCGGGAACACCGGGGAGCTGTTTTTT,CASSLAGNTGELFF
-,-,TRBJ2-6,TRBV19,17,TGTGCCAGTAGTATCGGCAGGGGCTTGGCTGGGGCCAACGTCCTGACTTTC,CASSIGRGLAGANVLTF
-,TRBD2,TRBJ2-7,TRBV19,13,TGTGCCAGTAGTAGGGGGAGGGAGTACGAGCAGTACTTC,CASSRGREYEQYF
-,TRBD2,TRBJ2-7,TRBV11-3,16,TGTGCCAGCAGCTTAGGGTTAGCGGGGACTACCTACGAGCAGTACTTC,CASSLGLAGTTYEQYF
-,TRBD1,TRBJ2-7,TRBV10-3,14,TGTGCCATCAGTAGGACAGGGACATCCGGCGAGCAGTACTTC,CAISRTGTSGEQYF
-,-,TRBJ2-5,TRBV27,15,TGTGCCAGCAGCCCTTCTGAGGGAAAACAAGAGACCCAGTACTTC,CASSPSEGKQETQYF
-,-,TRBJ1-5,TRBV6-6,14,TGTGCCAGCAGGGGGCAGTATAGCAATCAGCCCCAGCATTTT,CASRGQYSNQPQHF
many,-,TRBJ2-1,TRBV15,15,TGTGCCACCAGCAGAGAGGCAGGGGAGGGTGATGAGCAGTTCTTC,CATSREAGEGDEQFF
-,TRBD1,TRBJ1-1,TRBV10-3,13,TGTGCCATCAGTAAGACACAGGGGGCTGACGCTTTCTTT,CAISKTQGADAFF
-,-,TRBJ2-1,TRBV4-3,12,TGCGCCAGCAGCCAACCTAGCCATGAGCAGTTCTTC,CASSQPSHEQFF
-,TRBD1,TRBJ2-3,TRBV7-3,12,TGTTCCAGCAGCTTCCCCGGGACAGACGTACATTTT,CSSSFPGTDVHF
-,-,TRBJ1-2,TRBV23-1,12,TGCGCCAGCAGTCAATTCGGTCACTCTTACACCTTC,CASSQFGHSYTF
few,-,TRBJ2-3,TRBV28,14,TGTGCCAGGGAGGACGAAAGGGGCACAGATACGCAGTATTTT,CAREDERGTDTQYF
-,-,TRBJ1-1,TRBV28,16,TGTGCCAGCAGTTTTGGAATAAACAGGGCGAACACTGAAGCTTTCTTT,CASSFGINRANTEAFF
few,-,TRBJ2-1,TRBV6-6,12,TGTGCCGTCACGTCACAGTACAATGAGCAGTTCTTC,CAVTSQYNEQFF
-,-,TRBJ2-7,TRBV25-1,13,TGTGCCAGCAGTGAATATAGAGTCAACGAGCAGTACTTC,CASSEYRVNEQYF
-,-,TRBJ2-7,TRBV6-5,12,TGTGCCAGCGAGTCGAACTCCTACGAGCAGTACTTC,CASESNSYEQYF
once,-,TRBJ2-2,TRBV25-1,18,TGTGCCAGCAGTACTACTGCGGGGAAAGGGTCGAACACCGGGGAGCTGTTTTTT,CASSTTAGKGSNTGELFF
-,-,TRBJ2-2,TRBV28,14,TGTGCCAGCAGGCCACGGTTGGACACCGGGGAGCTGTTTTTT,CASRPRLDTGELFF
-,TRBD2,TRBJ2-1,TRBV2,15,TGTGCCAGCACCAAGGGGACTAGCGCGCCAGATGAGCAGTTCTTC,CASTKGTSAPDEQFF
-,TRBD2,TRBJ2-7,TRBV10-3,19,TGTGCCATGCGAGAACCGACTAGCGGGAGGGCCATCTACTCCTACGAGCAGTACTTC,CAMREPTSGRAIYSYEQYF
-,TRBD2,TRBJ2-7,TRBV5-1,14,TGCGCCAGCAGCGGCGGGACTAGCAACTACGAGCAGTACTTC,CASSGGTSNYEQYF
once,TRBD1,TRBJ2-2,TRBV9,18,TGTGCCAGCACCGATCCGGCAACGGGGACAGAGTTTACCGGGGAGCTGTTTTTT,CASTDPATGTEFTGELFF
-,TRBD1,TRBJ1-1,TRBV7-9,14,TGTGCCAGCAGCTTTTTCAGGGGGAGCACTGAAGCTTTCTTT,CASSFFRGSTEAFF
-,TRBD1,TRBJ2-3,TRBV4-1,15,TGCGCCAGCAGCCGTCGGGACAGGGAGACAGATACGCAGTATTTT,CASSRRDRETDTQYF